The clone carrying this TCR beta chain has at least ten counts. No antigen is known for it. This specimen comes from a study of CD8+CD57+ T cells in acquired aplastic anemia. About the research overall: When averaged, DNA from sorted CD4+ and CD8+ cells came to approximately 3.2 ug.

Profiles of TCR beta VDJ and CDR3 were generated from a genomic DNA template. Each CDR3 protein gets one entry after TCRdb re-called the reads with MiXCR. The data hold about 180,000 distinct CDR3 sequences, with about 44% observed a single time. Patients included in sequencing had previously demonstrated CD8+CD57+ cell expansion by flow cytometry. Severe acquired aplastic anemia affected all patients. None of the patients had been given any therapy when their blood was sampled. Germline CDR1 reads SEHNR; CDR2 reads FQNEAQ (reference sequence). This CDR3 has 15 residues. The J segment lost 3 bases and the V segment lost 3 bases, leaving 3 bases of the junction unmatched. Notes on the study in general: Patients and controls turned out to have roughly 31 CD8+ CDR3 sequences in common.

The receptor was isolated from a human donor with aplastic anemia. This chain connects TRBV7-9 to TRBJ2-1; the match to TRBD2 covers 9 bases. The specimen sequenced was sorted CD4+, CD8+, or CD8+CD57+ T cells (not recorded which) from PBMCs. The CDR3 protein is CASSFGRGGYNEQFF. The CDR3 DNA follows: TGTGCCAGCAGCTTTGGGCGGGGGGGCTACAATGAGCAGTTCTTC.